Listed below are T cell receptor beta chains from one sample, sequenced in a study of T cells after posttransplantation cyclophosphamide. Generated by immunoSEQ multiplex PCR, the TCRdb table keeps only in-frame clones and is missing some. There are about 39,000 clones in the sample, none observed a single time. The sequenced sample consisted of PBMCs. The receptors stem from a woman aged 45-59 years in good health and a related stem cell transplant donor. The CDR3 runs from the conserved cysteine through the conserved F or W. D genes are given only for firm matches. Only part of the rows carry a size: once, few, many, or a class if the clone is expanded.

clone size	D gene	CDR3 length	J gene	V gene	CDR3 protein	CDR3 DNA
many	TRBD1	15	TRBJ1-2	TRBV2	CASTQGQNWNYGYTF	TGTGCCAGCACCCAGGGACAGAACTGGAACTATGGCTACACCTTC
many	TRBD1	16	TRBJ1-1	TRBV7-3	CASSSGQGGWDTEAFF	TGTGCCAGCAGCTCAGGACAGGGTGGATGGGACACTGAAGCTTTCTTT
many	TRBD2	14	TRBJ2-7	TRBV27	CASSSSGGAGEQYF	TGTGCCAGCAGTTCTAGCGGGGGGGCGGGCGAGCAGTACTTC
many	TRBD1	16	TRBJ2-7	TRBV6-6	CASSYSWGQKDYEQYF	TGTGCCAGCAGTTACTCGTGGGGACAGAAAGACTACGAGCAGTACTTC
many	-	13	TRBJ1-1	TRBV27	CASSIGANTEAFF	TGTGCCAGCAGTATCGGAGCGAACACTGAAGCTTTCTTT
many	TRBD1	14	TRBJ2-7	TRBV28	CASSLGGQLYEQYF	TGTGCCAGCAGTTTAGGGGGACAGCTTTACGAGCAGTACTTC
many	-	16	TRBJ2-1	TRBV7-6	CASSLASSGHYNEQFF	TGTGCCAGCAGCTTAGCGTCTTCTGGGCACTACAATGAGCAGTTCTTC
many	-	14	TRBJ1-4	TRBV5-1	CASSAQPRDEKLFF	TGCGCCAGCAGCGCGCAACCTCGGGATGAAAAACTGTTTTTT
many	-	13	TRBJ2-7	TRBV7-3	CASSLGPRNEQYF	TGTGCCAGCAGCTTAGGGCCCCGGAACGAGCAGTACTTC
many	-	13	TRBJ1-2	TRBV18	CASSPGGDYGYTF	TGTGCCAGCTCACCTGGAGGTGACTATGGCTACACCTTC
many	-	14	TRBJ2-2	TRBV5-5	CASSPRDFTGELFF	TGTGCCAGCAGCCCCAGGGACTTCACCGGGGAGCTGTTTTTT
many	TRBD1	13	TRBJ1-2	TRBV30	CAWSSTGNYGYTF	TGTGCCTGGAGTTCGACAGGGAACTATGGCTACACCTTC
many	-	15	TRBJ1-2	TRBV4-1	CASSQDGSLAYGYTF	TGCGCCAGCAGCCAAGATGGTTCGCTAGCCTATGGCTACACCTTC
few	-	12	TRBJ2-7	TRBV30	CAWRLSSYEQYF	TGTGCCTGGAGGCTTAGCTCCTACGAGCAGTACTTC
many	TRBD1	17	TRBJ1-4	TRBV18	CASSPHEQTGGKAKLFF	TGTGCCAGCTCACCTCACGAGCAGACAGGGGGAAAGGCAAAACTGTTTTTT
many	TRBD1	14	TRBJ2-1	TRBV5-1	CASSWGQVEDEQFF	TGCGCCAGCAGCTGGGGACAGGTCGAGGATGAGCAGTTCTTC
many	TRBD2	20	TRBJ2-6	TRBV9	CASSVALGLAGAAGANVLTF	TGTGCCAGCAGCGTAGCTTTAGGACTAGCGGGGGCCGCGGGGGCCAACGTCCTGACTTTC
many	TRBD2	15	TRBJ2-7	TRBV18	CASSSPLAASYEQYF	TGTGCCAGCTCGTCACCACTAGCGGCCTCCTACGAGCAGTACTTC
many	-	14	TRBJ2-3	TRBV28	CASISFGKGATQYF	TGTGCCAGCATTTCTTTTGGGAAAGGGGCTACGCAGTATTTT
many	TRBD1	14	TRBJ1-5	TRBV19	CASTGTGVGQPQHF	TGTGCCAGTACCGGGACAGGCGTCGGGCAGCCCCAGCATTTT
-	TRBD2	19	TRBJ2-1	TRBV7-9	CASRGASGGESTAAIEQFF	TGTGCCAGCCGAGGGGCTAGCGGGGGGGAATCGACCGCTGCAATTGAGCAGTTCTTC
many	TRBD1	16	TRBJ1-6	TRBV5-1	CASSSESPGQNSPLHF	TGCGCCAGCAGCTCCGAGAGTCCGGGACAGAATTCACCCCTCCACTTT
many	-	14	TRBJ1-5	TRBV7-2	CASSPGGGNQPQHF	TGTGCCAGCAGCCCCGGGGGGGGCAATCAGCCCCAGCATTTT
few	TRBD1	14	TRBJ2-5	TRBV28	CASSSPDRLETQYF	TGTGCCAGCAGTTCCCCGGACAGGTTAGAGACCCAGTACTTC
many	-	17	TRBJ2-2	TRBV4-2	CASSQMAGAFGTGELFF	TGTGCCAGCAGCCAAATGGCGGGGGCCTTTGGCACCGGGGAGCTGTTTTTT
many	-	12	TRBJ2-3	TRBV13	CASRYGADTQYF	TGTGCCAGCCGCTATGGAGCAGATACGCAGTATTTT
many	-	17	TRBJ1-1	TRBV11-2	CASSVFRVGLMNTEAFF	TGTGCCAGCAGCGTGTTCCGGGTAGGATTGATGAACACTGAAGCTTTCTTT
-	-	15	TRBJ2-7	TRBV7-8	CASSPQGGSSYEQYF	TGTGCCAGCAGCCCACAGGGAGGGAGCTCCTACGAGCAGTACTTC
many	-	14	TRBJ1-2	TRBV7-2	CASSRYSGGGGYTF	TGTGCCAGCAGCCGTTATAGCGGGGGCGGTGGCTACACCTTC
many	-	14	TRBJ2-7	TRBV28	CASSFGGSSYEQYF	TGTGCCAGCAGTTTTGGCGGGTCCTCCTACGAGCAGTACTTC
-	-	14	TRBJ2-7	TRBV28	CASRGLGESYEQYF	TGCGCCAGCAGGGGACTTGGGGAGAGCTACGAGCAGTACTTC
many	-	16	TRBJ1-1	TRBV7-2	CASSLTYGLGGTEAFF	TGTGCCAGCAGCCTAACTTACGGGTTGGGGGGGACTGAAGCTTTCTTT
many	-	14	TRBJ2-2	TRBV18	CASSLQGNTGELFF	TGTGCCAGCTCGCTCCAGGGGAACACCGGGGAGCTGTTTTTT
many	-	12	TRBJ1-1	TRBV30	CAWSGDFQGAFF	TGTGCCTGGAGTGGGGACTTCCAGGGAGCTTTCTTT
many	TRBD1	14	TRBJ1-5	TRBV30	CAWSVGTGNQPQHF	TGTGCCTGGAGCGTAGGGACAGGGAATCAGCCCCAGCATTTT
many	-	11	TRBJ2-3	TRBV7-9	CATGDTDTQYF	TGTGCCACCGGGGACACAGATACGCAGTATTTT
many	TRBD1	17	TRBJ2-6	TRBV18	CASSLSTGGPGANVLTF	TGTGCCAGCTCACTTTCGACAGGGGGACCTGGGGCCAACGTCCTGACTTTC
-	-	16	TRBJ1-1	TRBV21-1	CASSKDLGGRVGEAFF	TGTGCCAGCAGCAAAGATTTGGGGGGGAGGGTAGGTGAAGCTTTCTTT
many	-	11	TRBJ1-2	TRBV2	CASSVDLGYTF	TGTGCCAGCAGTGTAGATCTCGGCTACACCTTC
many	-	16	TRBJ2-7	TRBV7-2	CASSRWGGASAYEQYF	TGTGCCAGCAGCCGTTGGGGGGGGGCATCGGCCTACGAGCAGTACTTC
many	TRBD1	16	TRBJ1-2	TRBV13	CASSSIRDRTLYGYTF	TGTGCCAGCAGCTCGATAAGGGACAGGACTCTTTATGGCTACACCTTC
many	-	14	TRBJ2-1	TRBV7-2	CASSLGGTNNEQFF	TGTGCCAGCAGCTTAGGGGGGACAAACAATGAGCAGTTCTTC
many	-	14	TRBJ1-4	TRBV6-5	CASSYEGTNEKLFF	TGTGCCAGCAGTTACGAGGGAACTAATGAAAAACTGTTTTTT
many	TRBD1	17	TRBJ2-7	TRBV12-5	CASGLDYPGQVSYEQYF	TGTGCTAGTGGTTTGGATTACCCGGGACAGGTCTCCTACGAGCAGTACTTC
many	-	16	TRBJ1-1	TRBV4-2	CASSHPREAWGTEAFF	TGTGCCAGCAGCCACCCTAGGGAGGCATGGGGCACTGAAGCTTTCTTT
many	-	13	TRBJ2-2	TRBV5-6	CASSSKLSGELFF	TGTGCCAGCAGCTCTAAGTTGTCCGGGGAGCTGTTTTTT
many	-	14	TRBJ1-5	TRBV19	CASSLDTANQPQHF	TGTGCCAGTAGCCTGGACACGGCCAATCAGCCCCAGCATTTT
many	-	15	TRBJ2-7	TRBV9	CASSPGGTFSYEQYF	TGTGCCAGCAGCCCCGGCGGTACATTCTCCTACGAGCAGTACTTC
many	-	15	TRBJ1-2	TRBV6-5	CASSPSRASLHGYTF	TGTGCCAGCAGCCCCTCCAGGGCGTCACTCCATGGCTACACCTTC
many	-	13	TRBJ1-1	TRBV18	CASSPGRDTEAFF	TGTGCCAGCTCACCAGGGAGGGACACTGAAGCTTTCTTT
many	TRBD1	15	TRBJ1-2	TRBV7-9	CASSLVTGGNYGYTF	TGTGCCAGCAGCTTAGTGACAGGGGGGAACTATGGCTACACCTTC
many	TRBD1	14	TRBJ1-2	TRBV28	CASSPGGAGYGYTF	TGTGCCAGCAGTCCAGGGGGCGCTGGCTATGGCTACACCTTC
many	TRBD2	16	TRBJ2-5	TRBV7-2	CASSLVRTSGLETQYF	TGTGCCAGCAGCCTAGTGCGGACTAGCGGCCTGGAGACCCAGTACTTC
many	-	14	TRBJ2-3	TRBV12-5	CASARGGFTDTQYF	TGTGCTAGTGCCCGAGGGGGATTCACAGATACGCAGTATTTT
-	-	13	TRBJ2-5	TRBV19	CASSGTPRETQYF	TGTGCCAGCTCCGGGACACCTCGGGAGACCCAGTACTTC
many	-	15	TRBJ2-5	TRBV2	CASSKGRVDGETQYF	TGTGCCAGCAGTAAGGGCAGGGTGGACGGAGAGACCCAGTACTTC
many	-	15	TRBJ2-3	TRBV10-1	CASSESTGGTDTQYF	TGCGCCAGCAGTGAGTCGACGGGGGGCACAGATACGCAGTATTTT